These 12 T cell receptor beta chains were sequenced from one sample in a study of metastatic and nonmetastatic thyroid tumors. The entire patient cohort was treatment-naive prior to thyroid surgery. TCRdb called clones again from the PCR reads with MiXCR. The sample records about 20,000 clones, around 11% being singletons. Sequencing was performed on blood. The receptors were sampled from a female donor with papillary thyroid cancer or a benign thyroid nodule (not recorded which). Some clones in this sample may be carry-over from other donors' samples.

Comments on this clone: The junction differs from germline at one of its ends, possibly a read error. Other DNA sequences in the sample encode the same CDR3. The chain joins TRBV6-2 or TRBV6-3 to TRBJ2-3, with D perhaps matching TRBD2 (6 bases). The CDR3 loop spans 15 amino acids. Germline loops: CDR1 MNHEY, CDR2 SVGEGT. The CDR3 nucleotides are TGCGCCAGCAGTTACGGGGGAGCTAGCACAGATACTCAGTATTTT. Protein: CASSYGGASTDTQYF.

This clone was counted many times. A much larger clone is a single base away; this may be a read error. Other DNA variants within this sample encode the same CDR3. V gene TRBV12-3 or TRBV12-4 combines with J gene TRBJ2-2; no clear D. The V end lost 1 base, the J end lost 7 bases, and 4 bases lay between the germline ends. The CDR3 contains 12 residues. The DNA for the CDR3 is TGTGCCAGCAGTTTAGGTGGCGGGGAGCTGTTTTTT. It yields the protein CASSLGGGELFF.

This clone is medium-sized (0.01 to 0.1%) within its sample. The V gene is TRBV28, the J gene TRBJ2-7; 12 positions match TRBD2. The CDR3 runs 15 residues. Looked up from germline, CDR1 is MDHEN and CDR2 is SYDVKM. With 2 bases clipped from V and 7 bases from J, the junction kept 6 bases outside the gene matches. In DNA, the CDR3 is TGTGCCAGCAGTTTACAACTAGCGGGAGGATGGGAGCAGTACTTC. Translated, it gives CASSLQLAGGWEQYF.

This clone was picked up many times. The J gene is TRBJ2-7, the V gene TRBV11-2, with D perhaps matching TRBD2 (5 bases). V was cut by 5 bases and J by 6 bases, with 11 bases left in between. This CDR3 region has 12 residues. The germline V gene encodes CDR1 SGHAT and CDR2 FQNNGV. The DNA for the CDR3 is TGTGCCAGCAGCACCACCGAGGGCGAGCAGTACTTC. Amino acids: CASSTTEGEQYF. The entire variable domain, with the rest obtained from reference TRBV11-2 and TRBJ2-7, is as follows: EAGVAQSPRYKIIEKRQSVAFWCNPISGHATLYWYQQILGQGPKLLIQFQNNGVVDDSQLPKDRFSAERLKGVDSTLKIQPAKLEDSAVYLCASSTTEGEQYFGPGTRLTVT.

This clone was picked up many times. V usage is TRBV19 and J usage is TRBJ2-3, with 10 bases fitting TRBD2. V shed 7 bases, J shed 6 bases, and the junction held 10 bases outside the gene matches. The germline V gene has CDR1 LNHDA and CDR2 SQIVND (reference sequence). The CDR3 runs 15 residues. This chain's CDR3 is CASTGASGSRDTQYF. The CDR3 DNA reads TGTGCCAGTACCGGGGCTAGCGGGAGTCGGGATACGCAGTATTTT.

A word on this clone: One base away lies a much larger clone, so this may be a sequencing read error. J is TRBJ1-2 and V is TRBV7-9; TRBD1 matches 11 bases. V shed 7 bases, J shed 8 bases, and the junction held 12 bases outside the gene matches. CDR1 is SEHNR, CDR2 FQNEAQ, per germline (reference sequence). The CDR3 has 15 amino acids. Here the CDR3 reads CASIYPDRGRHGYTF. CDR3 DNA sequence: TGTGCCAGCATTTATCCGGACAGGGGGCGTCACGGCTACACCTTC.

This clone was seen only a few times. The rearrangement joins TRBV30 to TRBJ2-1, with 7 bases matching TRBD2. The length of the CDR3 is 15 residues. V shed 0 bases and J 6 bases; nucleotides not matched to a gene: 8. Germline loops: CDR1 GTSNPN, CDR2 SVGIG (reference sequence). CDR3 nucleotides: TGTGCCTGGAGTGTTGGCGGGAGTCCCACCAATGAGCAGTTCTTC. This translates into CAWSVGGSPTNEQFF.

This clone was picked up many times. The V and J genes are TRBV7-3 and TRBJ2-1; D gene ambiguous. Deletions cut 1 base from V and 0 bases from J, with 13 bases between. CDR3 length: 17 amino acids. The germline gives CDR1 SGHTA, CDR2 FQGTGA. In DNA, the CDR3 is TGTGCCAGCAGCTTAAAAACTGCGCGAAGCTCCTACAATGAGCAGTTCTTC. The encoded protein is CASSLKTARSSYNEQFF.

In its sample, this clone was seen many times. The V gene is TRBV20-1, the J gene TRBJ2-1; 9 bases match TRBD2. V was clipped by 0 bases and J by 7 bases; unmatched bases: 7. This CDR3 has 15 residues. Germline V gene lookup returns CDR1 DFQATT and CDR2 SNEGSKA (reference sequence). The CDR3 sequence is CSARDVSGSPNEQFF. CDR3 DNA: TGCAGTGCTAGAGATGTTAGCGGGAGCCCTAATGAGCAGTTCTTC.

This clone was counted only a few times. The chain links TRBV9 to TRBJ2-5; 12 bases match TRBD2. The CDR3 extends over 16 amino acids. Germline loops: CDR1 SGDLS, CDR2 YYNGEE. Trimming removed 0 bases from V and 2 bases from J; junction bases left unmatched: 2. CDR3 in amino acids: CASSVGGLAGQETQYF. CDR3 DNA: TGTGCCAGCAGCGTAGGGGGACTAGCGGGTCAAGAGACCCAGTACTTC.

This clone was detected many times. The chain is built from TRBV9 and TRBJ2-1; a possible D gene is TRBD2 (6 bases). This CDR3 has 15 residues. The germline V gene encodes CDR1 SGDLS and CDR2 YYNGEE. V was trimmed by 0 bases and J by 2 bases, leaving 9 bases between them. The CDR3 spells CASSVGRGPYNEQFF. The CDR3 DNA reads as TGTGCCAGCAGCGTAGGGAGGGGACCCTACAATGAGCAGTTCTTC.

This clone occurred once. This may stem from a read error, because a much larger clone lies one nucleotide away. The genes are TRBV3-1 and TRBJ2-3; TRBD2 aligns across 8 bases. V trimming: 4 bases; J trimming: 7 bases; junction bases outside the gene matches: 7. The germline V gene has CDR1 LGHDT and CDR2 YNNKEL (reference sequence). The CDR3 is made up of 14 amino acids. DNA of the CDR3: TGTGCCAGCAGCCTTAGCGGGACCCGGTATACGCAGTATTTT. It is translated as CASSLSGTRYTQYF.